A single TCR beta chain is shown here with its context. The data were taken from a study of control samples from healthy donors and cancer patients. TCRdb's table, derived via immunoSEQ multiplex PCR, lists solely in-frame clones and lacks some. The sample carries about 160,000 clones, approximately 94% recorded once. The CDR3 sequence is 15 residues long. The J segment lost 6 bases and the V segment lost 4 bases, leaving 7 bases of the junction unmatched. CDR1 is SGHRS and CDR2 is YFSETQ in the germline V gene. V and J are TRBV5-1 and TRBJ2-2; TRBD1 aligns across 9 bases. This sequence was found in a man between 60 and 75 years old with colorectal cancer. Material: PBMCs. CDR3 bases: TGCGCCAGCAGCCGGAACAGGGGGCTTTCCGGGGAGCTGTTTTTT. Its protein is CASSRNRGLSGELFF.